The 27 T cell receptor beta chains below come from one sample, sequenced in a study of CD8+CD57+ T cells in acquired aplastic anemia. Genomic DNA was employed as the template in profiling TCR beta VDJ and CDR3. TCRdb reanalysed the reads using MiXCR and keeps one entry per CDR3 protein. This repertoire shows about 170,000 distinct CDR3 sequences, around 48% found once; its top ten account for 1.1%. Selection for sequencing was limited to patients who had shown CD8+CD57+ cell expansion by flow cytometry. Input material: sorted CD4+, CD8+, or CD8+CD57+ T cells (not recorded which) from PBMCs. Every receptor here comes from a human donor with aplastic anemia.

A single count supports this clonotype. The rearrangement uses TRBV20-1 and TRBJ2-7; 8 bases agree with TRBD2. V gave up 0 bases and J gave up 5 bases; unmatched junction bases: 12. The CDR3 is 16 amino acids. Germline V CDR1 and CDR2: DFQATT, SNEGSKA (reference sequence). CDR3 coding DNA: TGCAGTGCTAGAGATACAGCGGGGGCCCTCTGGAACGAGCAGTACTTC. As protein: CSARDTAGALWNEQYF.

This clonotype has at least ten counts. The rearrangement joins TRBV6-5 to TRBJ1-4; 9 nucleotides match TRBD1. V lost 2 bases and J lost 8; bases outside the gene matches: 6. Germline V gene sequence: CDR1 MNHEY, CDR2 SVGAGI. The CDR3 loop spans 15 amino acids. The CDR3: CASSYVGTGNEKLFF. Here the CDR3 DNA reads TGTGCCAGCAGTTACGTCGGGACAGGGAACGAAAAACTGTTTTTT.

The chain is built from TRBV10-3 and TRBJ1-1, with D possibly being TRBD1 (6 bases). The CDR3 is 14 amino acids. V was clipped by 9 bases and J by 4 bases, with 18 bases between them. Germline assignment: CDR1 ENHRY and CDR2 SYGVKD. The CDR3 region is CAIQGSGVFTEAFF. In DNA, the CDR3 is TGTGCCATTCAGGGGTCTGGGGTTTTCACTGAAGCTTTCTTT.

This rearrangement joins TRBV24-1 to TRBJ2-1; weak D call: TRBD1 (5 bases). The V end was cut by 8 bases, the J end by 3 bases, with 19 bases between. The CDR3 covers 16 residues. Germline CDR1 and CDR2: KGHDR and SFDVKD. The CDR3 region is CATTTQDAAIYNEQFF. CDR3 in DNA: TGTGCCACCACCACACAGGACGCCGCGATCTACAATGAGCAGTTCTTC.

In regard to this clonotype: At one boundary the junction diverges from the germline segment, which might be a read error. The V call is TRBV24-1, the J call TRBJ2-6; maybe TRBD1 (5 bases). Germline CDR1 is KGHDR and CDR2 is SFDVKD. The CDR3 is 13 amino acids. The CDR3 sequence: CATSVSGANVPTF. The CDR3 DNA is TGTGCCACCAGCGTTTCTGGGGCCAACGTCCCGACTTTC.

Concerning this clonotype itself: Compared with germline, one end of the junction differs, possibly owing to a read error. This rearrangement joins TRBV7-2 to TRBJ2-7; D is unclear. This CDR3 has 15 residues. The germline V gene encodes CDR1 SGHTA and CDR2 FQGNSA. The CDR3 protein is CASSPLAGVEETQHF. The CDR3 region has the DNA TGTGCCAGCTCACCACTGGCTGGGGTGGAAGAGACCCAGCACTTC.

This clonotype was detected a few times. The V call is TRBV2, the J call TRBJ2-3; D may correspond to TRBD1 or TRBD2 (5 bases each). Per germline, CDR1 SNHLY and CDR2 FYNNEI. The CDR3 is made up of 11 amino acids. Trimming shortened V by 6 bases and J by 10 bases, and 11 bases separated the two germline ends. Here the CDR3 reads CASRERGAQYF. The CDR3 nucleotides read TGTGCCAGCAGGGAGAGGGGCGCGCAGTATTTT.

This clonotype has only a few counts. The V gene is TRBV5-6, the J gene TRBJ2-3; 8 bases fit TRBD2. The CDR3 is 18 amino acids. The J segment lost 3 bases and the V segment lost 4 bases, leaving 16 bases of the junction unmatched. Per germline, CDR1 SGHDT and CDR2 YYEEEE. CDR3 sequence (DNA): TGTGCCAGCAGCACCCCGGGTCGGGGGGGCGGATTTACAGATACGCAGTATTTT. It translates to CASSTPGRGGGFTDTQYF.

The V and J genes are TRBV6-2 or TRBV6-3 and TRBJ1-5, with D hard to call. The CDR3 sequence is 18 residues long. Germline V gives CDR1 MNHEY, CDR2 SVGEGT. Between the trimmed V and J ends, which lost 2 bases and 4 bases, there was a span of 21 bases. CDR3 sequence: CASSYDPIPGLSNQPQHF. In nucleotides, the CDR3 is TGTGCCAGCAGTTACGACCCTATCCCTGGGTTATCAAATCAGCCCCAGCATTTT.

The sample holds a few counts of this clonotype. The chain combines TRBV20-1 with TRBJ1-5, with D hard to call. Trimming pared 6 bases from V and 2 bases from J, leaving 17 bases between. The CDR3 loop spans 15 amino acids. Germline loops: CDR1 DFQATT, CDR2 SNEGSKA (reference sequence). CDR3 in DNA: TGCAGTGCCTTAAAGGAGGTACGGGGCAATCAGCCCCAGCATTTT. The encoded protein is CSALKEVRGNQPQHF.

This chain joins TRBV24-1 and TRBJ2-5; 7 bases line up with TRBD2. The CDR3 extends over 13 amino acids. J was trimmed by 4 bases and V by 11 bases; bases with no gene match: 9. Looked up from germline, CDR1 is KGHDR and CDR2 is SFDVKD. This CDR3 reads CAIRSSGGETQYF. CDR3 nucleotides: TGTGCCATCAGATCTAGCGGAGGAGAGACCCAGTACTTC.

V gene TRBV10-1 combines with J gene TRBJ2-5; TRBD2 matches at 7 bases. The CDR3 length is 13 residues. CDR1 and CDR2 from the germline V gene are WNHNN and SYGVQD (reference sequence). Losses at the gene ends were 7 bases for V and 5 bases for J; bases not matched to a gene: 7. This CDR3 is CASTTRGGETQYF. The CDR3 region has the DNA TGCGCCAGCACTACGCGGGGAGGGGAGACCCAGTACTTC.

In DNA, the CDR3 is TGTGCCATCAGTCAGACAGGGGGCGACTATGGCTACACCTTC. This gives the protein CAISQTGGDYGYTF. This chain links TRBV10-3 with TRBJ1-2; 10 bases line up with TRBD1. CDR1 is ENHRY, CDR2 SYGVKD, per germline. Trimming cost V 5 bases and J 3 bases; bases outside gene matches: 3. The CDR3 loop spans 14 amino acids.

Regarding this clonotype: The conserved phenylalanine or tryptophan normally closing the CDR3 is absent here, so this likely arose from a read error. V is TRBV27 and J is TRBJ1-2; D is perhaps TRBD1 (5 bases). This CDR3 has 14 amino acids. Germline CDR1 reads MNHEY; CDR2 reads SMNVEV (reference sequence). V lost 3 bases to trimming and J lost 4 bases, with 12 bases between them. The CDR3: CASSFFGGAYGYTV. The DNA of the CDR3 is TGTGCCAGCAGTTTCTTTGGAGGGGCCTATGGCTACACCGTC.

At least ten counts were recorded for this clonotype. The V and J genes are TRBV7-2 and TRBJ2-3; 10 bases are shared with TRBD2. CDR1 is SGHTA, CDR2 FQGNSA, per germline. This CDR3 is built from 16 residues. V trimming: 4 bases; J trimming: 5 bases; junction bases outside the gene matches: 9. In DNA form, the CDR3 reads TGTGCCAGCAGCTCCCGGGCTAGCGGGGGTAGAGATACGCAGTATTTT. Translating gives CASSSRASGGRDTQYF.

To note about this clonotype: A much larger clone is a single base away; this may be a read error. CDR3 amino acids: CSARGGTSLTDTRYF. The CDR3 bases are TGCAGTGCTAGAGGGGGGACTAGCCTCACAGATACGCGGTATTTT. The chain links TRBV20-1 to TRBJ2-3; 9 bases match TRBD2. The CDR3 runs to 15 residues. Germline V gene sequence: CDR1 DFQATT, CDR2 SNEGSKA (reference sequence).

V is TRBV4-2 and J is TRBJ1-4; a weak D match, TRBD1 (6 bases). Trimming pared 2 bases from V and 6 bases from J, leaving 16 bases between. The germline CDR1 and CDR2 sequences are LGHNA and YNFKEQ. This CDR3 is built from 16 residues. The CDR3 sequence is CASSQTGTRGDEKLFF. CDR3 sequence (DNA): TGTGCCAGCAGCCAAACCGGGACACGGGGTGATGAAAAACTGTTTTTT.

The chain couples TRBV5-8 to TRBJ2-7; 13 positions agree with TRBD2. V gave up 4 bases and J gave up 4 bases; unmatched junction bases: 5. Germline V gene sequence: CDR1 SGHTS, CDR2 YDEGEE. The CDR3 loop spans 15 amino acids. The CDR3 DNA reads TGTGCCAGCAGCCTGGGACTAGCGGGACAATACGAGCAGTACTTC. Translated, it gives CASSLGLAGQYEQYF.

This clonotype has a count of ten or more. The chain joins TRBV5-6 to TRBJ1-3, with D perhaps TRBD1 (5 bases). The V and J ends lost 0 bases and 1 base respectively, with 17 bases between them. In germline, CDR1 is SGHDT, CDR2 YYEEEE. This CDR3 spans 18 amino acids. The chain's CDR3 is CASSLVGLTALSGNTIYF. The CDR3 region has the DNA TGTGCCAGCAGCTTGGTGGGCTTGACAGCCTTGTCTGGAAACACCATATATTTT. The complete variable domain, with remaining parts taken from reference TRBV5-6 and TRBJ1-3, reads DAGVTQSPTHLIKTRGQQVTLRCSPKSGHDTVSWYQQALGQGPQFIFQYYEEEERQRGNFPDRFSGHQFPNYSSELNVNALLLGDSALYLCASSLVGLTALSGNTIYFGEGSWLTVV.

V and J are TRBV10-3 and TRBJ2-7; 8 positions match TRBD2. Trimming removed 4 bases from V and 5 bases from J; junction bases left unmatched: 13. CDR3 length equals 16 residues. Germline V lookup: CDR1 ENHRY, CDR2 SYGVKD. CDR3 sequence: CAISAPGRGGLNEQYF. DNA of the CDR3: TGTGCCATCAGTGCCCCAGGACGGGGGGGCCTAAACGAGCAGTACTTC.

This clonotype occurred many times. This chain joins TRBV5-8 and TRBJ2-2; TRBD2 agrees at 8 bases. With 6 bases clipped from V and 3 bases from J, the junction kept 10 bases outside the gene matches. Germline V gene lookup returns CDR1 SGHTS and CDR2 YDEGEE. The CDR3 spans 16 residues. The CDR3 is CASTNRGSGDTGELFF. The CDR3 coding sequence is TGTGCCAGCACCAATAGGGGTAGCGGGGACACCGGGGAGCTGTTTTTT.

As concerns this clonotype: At one end the junction does not follow the germline gene, possibly because of a read error. This chain links TRBV7-2 with TRBJ2-1; D gene unclear. This CDR3 comprises 13 residues. Germline CDR1 is SGHTA and CDR2 is FQGNSA. The CDR3 DNA reads as TGTGCCAGCGGCTTACGGTTATACAATGAGCAGTTCTTC. This gives the protein CASGLRLYNEQFF.

This clonotype was seen many times. V is TRBV10-3 and J is TRBJ2-7; 10 bases align to TRBD1. The V segment lost 10 bases and the J segment 7 bases; nucleotides outside the gene matches: 10. Germline V gene lookup returns CDR1 ENHRY and CDR2 SYGVKD. The CDR3 length is 13 residues. CDR3 amino acids: CATGQGVRGEQYF. The CDR3 DNA is TGTGCCACCGGACAGGGGGTGCGGGGAGAGCAGTACTTC.

The V gene is TRBV4-1, the J gene TRBJ2-3; maybe TRBD1 (5 bases). From germline, CDR1 is MGHRA and CDR2 YSYEKL. This CDR3 has 17 amino acids. The germline V and J ends were trimmed by 0 bases and 2 bases, with 15 bases remaining between them. Here the CDR3 DNA reads TGCGCCAGCAGCCAAGATAGTACACAGGCCTACACAGATACGCAGTATTTT. Its translation: CASSQDSTQAYTDTQYF.

This clonotype was seen repeatedly, ten times or more. This chain connects TRBV7-6 to TRBJ1-1; D is perhaps TRBD1 (5 bases). Germline V lookup: CDR1 SGHVS, CDR2 FNYEAQ. The CDR3 consists of 15 residues. V dropped 1 base and J dropped 5 bases, with 14 bases sitting between them. Here the CDR3 DNA reads TGTGCCAGCAGCTTAGGAGCGGGGGGAGGTACTGAAGCTTTCTTT. Encoded protein: CASSLGAGGGTEAFF.

In its sample, this clonotype was seen a few times. The CDR3 protein is CASSEPGTELTYGYTF. CDR3 coding DNA: TGTGCCAGCAGTGAACCGGGGACAGAACTTACCTATGGCTACACCTTC. The chain combines TRBV2 with TRBJ1-2; 7 bases align to TRBD1. CDR1 SNHLY and CDR2 FYNNEI come from the germline V gene. This CDR3 has 16 amino acids. The J segment lost 4 bases and the V segment lost 2 bases, leaving 10 bases of the junction unmatched.

The chain employs TRBV10-1 and TRBJ2-2; TRBD2 aligns across 8 bases. V lost 9 bases to trimming and J lost 2 bases; unmatched junction nucleotides: 11. Looked up from germline, CDR1 is WNHNN and CDR2 is SYGVQD (reference sequence). This CDR3 is 16 amino acids long. The CDR3 here is CARERERETNTGELFF. The CDR3, as DNA: TGCGCCAGGGAGAGAGAGCGGGAGACTAACACCGGGGAGCTGTTTTTT.